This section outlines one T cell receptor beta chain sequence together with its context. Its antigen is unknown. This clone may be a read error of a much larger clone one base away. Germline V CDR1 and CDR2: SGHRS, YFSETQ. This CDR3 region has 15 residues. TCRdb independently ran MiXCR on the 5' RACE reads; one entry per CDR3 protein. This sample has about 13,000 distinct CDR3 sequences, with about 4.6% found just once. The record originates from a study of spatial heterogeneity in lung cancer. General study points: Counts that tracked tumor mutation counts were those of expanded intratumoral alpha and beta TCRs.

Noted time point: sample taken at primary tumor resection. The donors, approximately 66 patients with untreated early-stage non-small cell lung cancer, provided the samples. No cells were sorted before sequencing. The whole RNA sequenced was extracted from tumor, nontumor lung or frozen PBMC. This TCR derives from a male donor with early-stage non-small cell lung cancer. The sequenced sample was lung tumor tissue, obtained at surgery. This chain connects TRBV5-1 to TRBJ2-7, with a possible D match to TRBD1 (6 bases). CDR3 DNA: TGCGTCAGCAGCTTGACCGGGACAATAAGCTACGAGCAGTACTTC. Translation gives CVSSLTGTISYEQYF.